These T cell receptor beta chains were read from a single sample in a study of metastatic and nonmetastatic thyroid tumors. With MiXCR, TCRdb reprocessed the PCR reads. The sample shows about 16,000 clones, under 15% of them seen only once. Input material: tumor tissue. The receptors here all came from a female donor with papillary thyroid cancer or a benign thyroid nodule (not recorded which). Some clones in this sample may be carry-over from other donors' samples. The CDR3 runs from the conserved cysteine through the conserved F or W. The order of the fields is J gene, V gene, clone size, D gene, CDR3 protein, CDR3 DNA. D genes are given only for firm matches. Clone sizes are shown as how often the clone was seen (once, few, many) or a class if it is expanded.

J: TRBJ2-7; V: TRBV6-1; size: many; D: .; CDR3: CASSSRDRSSYEQYF; DNA: TGTGCCAGCAGCAGCCGGGACCGGAGCTCCTACGAGCAGTACTTC
J: TRBJ1-6; V: TRBV9; size: many; D: TRBD1; CDR3: CASSLTGVSPLHF; DNA: TGTGCCAGCAGCCTAACAGGGGTATCACCCCTCCACTTT
J: TRBJ2-7; V: TRBV5-5; size: many; D: .; CDR3: CASSLAMGAGEQYF; DNA: TGTGCCAGCAGCTTGGCCATGGGGGCTGGCGAGCAGTACTTC
J: TRBJ1-1; V: TRBV12-3/TRBV12-4; size: many; D: .; CDR3: CASTDWNTEAFF; DNA: TGTGCCAGCACCGATTGGAACACTGAAGCTTTCTTT
J: TRBJ2-5; V: TRBV5-1; size: many; D: .; CDR3: CASSLFSLGRETQYF; DNA: TGCGCCAGCAGCTTGTTCAGCCTAGGACGAGAGACCCAGTACTTC
J: TRBJ1-2; V: TRBV12-3/TRBV12-4; size: medium-sized; D: .; CDR3: CASSLDGNYGYTF; DNA: TGTGCCAGCAGTTTGGACGGGAACTATGGCTACACCTTC
J: TRBJ2-1; V: TRBV19; size: many; D: .; CDR3: CASSIQGIGYNEQFF; DNA: TGTGCCAGTAGTATCCAGGGGATTGGCTACAATGAGCAGTTCTTC
J: TRBJ2-7; V: TRBV5-6; size: medium-sized; D: .; CDR3: CASSLAESEYEQYF; DNA: TGTGCCAGCAGCTTGGCCGAATCGGAGTACGAGCAGTACTTC
J: TRBJ2-5; V: TRBV28; size: many; D: .; CDR3: CASSFSGNQETQYF; DNA: TGTGCCAGCAGTTTCTCAGGGAACCAAGAGACCCAGTACTTC
J: TRBJ2-1; V: TRBV2; size: many; D: .; CDR3: CASIGGGEQFF; DNA: TGTGCCAGCATCGGGGGCGGTGAGCAGTTCTTC
J: TRBJ2-3; V: TRBV19; size: many; D: .; CDR3: CASSTEDRDTQYF; DNA: TGTGCCAGTAGTACCGAAGACAGGGATACGCAGTATTTT
J: TRBJ1-2; V: TRBV4-1; size: medium-sized; D: .; CDR3: CASSHGLADYGYTF; DNA: TGCGCCAGCAGCCACGGACTGGCGGACTATGGCTACACCTTC